Listed here is a single T cell receptor (beta chain). Antigen: not known. Per germline, CDR1 GTSNPN and CDR2 SVGIG (reference sequence). V lost 2 bases to trimming and J lost 10 bases; unmatched junction nucleotides: 10. The length of the CDR3 is 14 residues. This entry belongs to a study of cytomegalovirus exposure and HLA in healthy donors. The overall study: The 95 to 150 validation repertoires were produced on the same platform as the roughly 700 repertoires of the first cohort. This was reported in a later analysis.

Study-level findings and limits: CMV antigen specificity was confirmed in vitro for a few CMV-associated chains. According to a subsequent analysis, TCR clusters from the first cohort were inclined to appear together in the 120 validation repertoires.

TCRdb's copy holds only in-frame clones and misses some; the assay was immunoSEQ multiplex PCR. The data contain under 250,000 clones, over 80% of them singletons. The source of this sequence is a young woman in good health and CMV-seronegative. Material for sequencing was PBMCs. J is TRBJ2-1 and V is TRBV30, with 8 bases matching TRBD2. DNA for the CDR3: TGTGCCTGGAGTAAACTAGCGGCCCGGACGGAGCAGTTCTTC. It yields the protein CAWSKLAARTEQFF. Full variable domain (missing parts from reference TRBV30 and TRBJ2-1): SQTIHQWPATLVQPVGSPLSLECTVEGTSNPNLYWYRQAAGRGLQLLFYSVGIGQISSEVPQNLSASRPQDRQFILSSKKLLLSDSGFYLCAWSKLAARTEQFFGPGTRLTVL.